Listed below are T cell receptor beta chains from one sample, sequenced in a study of metastatic and nonmetastatic thyroid tumors. Via MiXCR, TCRdb re-called the PCR reads. The sample lists around 35,000 clones, about 18% occurring once. Sequencing input: blood. All receptors come from a female donor with papillary thyroid cancer or a benign thyroid nodule (not recorded which). Some clones in this sample may be carry-over from other donors' samples. The CDR3 runs from the conserved cysteine through the conserved F or W. The order of the fields is J gene, V gene, CDR3 protein.

j_gene: TRBJ2-3
v_gene: TRBV28
CDR3aa: CASRTTSWGADTQYF

j_gene: TRBJ1-1
v_gene: TRBV11-2
CDR3aa: CASSLDGFHTEAFF

j_gene: TRBJ1-2
v_gene: TRBV27
CDR3aa: CASLTYERAGRYGYTF

j_gene: TRBJ2-7
v_gene: TRBV20-1
CDR3aa: CSARDPWGGGEQYF

j_gene: TRBJ2-7
v_gene: TRBV12-3/TRBV12-4
CDR3aa: CASSPGHSEDEQYF

j_gene: TRBJ2-1
v_gene: TRBV5-1
CDR3aa: CASSLASGHEQFF

j_gene: TRBJ2-3
v_gene: TRBV4-1
CDR3aa: CASIQSIGGTDTQYF

j_gene: TRBJ2-6
v_gene: TRBV15
CDR3aa: CATSRDGESSGANVLTF

j_gene: TRBJ2-6
v_gene: TRBV4-3
CDR3aa: CASSQGDSNSGANVLTF

j_gene: TRBJ1-5
v_gene: TRBV7-2
CDR3aa: CASSLTRHDQPQHF

j_gene: TRBJ2-3
v_gene: TRBV13
CDR3aa: CASSSRLAGLTDTQYF

j_gene: TRBJ1-1
v_gene: TRBV4-1
CDR3aa: CASSQEGWENTEAFF

j_gene: TRBJ2-7
v_gene: TRBV30
CDR3aa: CAWSFTGSSYEQYF

j_gene: TRBJ2-7
v_gene: TRBV6-1
CDR3aa: CASREAYSYEQYF

j_gene: TRBJ2-2
v_gene: TRBV28
CDR3aa: CASSPFTSGGAGELFF

j_gene: TRBJ2-5
v_gene: TRBV30
CDR3aa: CAWRNPASKVAQYF

j_gene: TRBJ1-1
v_gene: TRBV10-1
CDR3aa: CASSRQGQGGTEAFF

j_gene: TRBJ2-1
v_gene: TRBV6-1
CDR3aa: CASMTGCVGNEQFF

j_gene: TRBJ2-1
v_gene: TRBV6-5
CDR3aa: CASSYSGTTNNEQFF

j_gene: TRBJ2-7
v_gene: TRBV6-4
CDR3aa: CASSPSGGGKRYEQYF

j_gene: TRBJ1-5
v_gene: TRBV19
CDR3aa: CASSLGNRGQQPQHF

j_gene: TRBJ2-2
v_gene: TRBV7-2
CDR3aa: CASSLATGELFF

j_gene: TRBJ2-1
v_gene: TRBV9
CDR3aa: CASSVGLAGGNEQFF

j_gene: TRBJ2-7
v_gene: TRBV2
CDR3aa: CAGHGQGTSSYEQYF

j_gene: TRBJ1-2
v_gene: TRBV9
CDR3aa: CASSVERQGYGYTF

j_gene: TRBJ2-2
v_gene: TRBV6-2/TRBV6-3
CDR3aa: CASRGLADTGELFF

j_gene: TRBJ1-1
v_gene: TRBV9
CDR3aa: CASSPGPTNTEAFF

j_gene: TRBJ2-1
v_gene: TRBV29-1
CDR3aa: CSVEEGVYYNEQFF

j_gene: TRBJ2-7
v_gene: TRBV5-1
CDR3aa: CASSQGSYEQYF

j_gene: TRBJ1-5
v_gene: TRBV18
CDR3aa: CASSLGGGPSQPQHF

j_gene: TRBJ2-7
v_gene: TRBV27
CDR3aa: CASRWTSGSYYQYF